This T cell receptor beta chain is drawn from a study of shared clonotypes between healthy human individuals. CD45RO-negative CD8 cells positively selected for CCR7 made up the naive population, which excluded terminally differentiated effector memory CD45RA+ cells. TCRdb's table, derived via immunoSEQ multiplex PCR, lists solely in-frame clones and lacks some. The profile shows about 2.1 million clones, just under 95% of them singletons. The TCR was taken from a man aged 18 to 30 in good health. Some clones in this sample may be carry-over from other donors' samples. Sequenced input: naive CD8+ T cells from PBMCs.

CDR3: CASRGRGELAGKTYEQYF. The CDR3 DNA reads as TGTGCCAGCAGGGGACGGGGGGAACTAGCGGGGAAAACCTACGAGCAGTACTTC. The chain carries TRBV7-9 and TRBJ2-7; the match to TRBD2 covers 10 bases. The CDR3 is 18 residues long. Trimming at V came to 6 bases and at J to 2 bases, leaving 16 bases not matched to a gene. CDR1 and CDR2 (germline): SEHNR, FQNEAQ (reference sequence).